Included here is one TCR beta chain sequence, with context. This clone's antigen is unknown. Per-base qualities were not stored, and no clone one base away is much larger. The sample comes from a study of T cell responses to AZD1222 COVID-19 vaccine listed by TCRdb under 2021. With respect to the entire study: Because spike-specific TCR depth and breadth did not differ between the two schedules, AZD1222 recipients who got a second dose at roughly 4 weeks were pooled with those who got a second dose at roughly 12 weeks. TCR sequencing was performed for approximately 240 trial participants, of whom about 200 were given two doses of AZD1222 and about 25 were given two doses of MenACWY control vaccine. Enrollment into the trials was organized by age into subgroups of 18-55, 56-69 and 70-plus years, and those subgroups contained approximately 150, 30 and 60 TCR-sequenced participants, respectively. Overall study outcomes, separate from this receptor: Participants were mostly white British, with more females than males. The authors suggested clonal diversity may have been underestimated. Because no day 14 peak-response samples were available, repertoires were characterized only after the peak T cell response. A significant rise in spike-specific TCR breadth and depth was observed after two AZD1222 doses relative to day 0 and relative to MenACWY recipients. Epitopes outside the regions mutated in the B.1.351 and B.1.1.7 variants were reportedly recognized by nearly half of the unique spike-specific TCRs. The vaccine-associated CD4 TCRs covered the entire spike protein, and the dominant responses fell in regions 160-218 and 743-854. Conclusions about previously exposed vaccinees were limited because only a handful of AZD1222 recipients were SARS-CoV-2 seropositive at baseline. In the small 56-69-year group, the increase in depth fell short of significance, most likely because of low power.

The CDR3 regions of human TCRbeta chains were subjected to immunosequencing. The original pipeline was this. TCRs in the repertoires were matched against a reference library of SARS-CoV-2-specific TCRs that had been generated with the MIRA antigen-specificity platform. Breadth was defined as the fraction of unique TCRs that were SARS-CoV-2-associated, and depth was defined as the fraction of total T cells that were SARS-CoV-2-associated. Using the MIRA data, each spike-specific TCR was assigned both to the spike region to which the TCR was reactive and to a CD4 or CD8 class. Log10-transformed breadth and depth values were compared by one-way ANOVA with Sidak's multiple comparisons tests. TCRdb's version of the immuneACCESS table is confined to in-frame rearrangements and falls short of the full clone set. An unresolved V gene accounts for under half of the shortfall where checked; the remainder is of unknown origin. V and J calls plus clone size are reproduced from that table; the DNA served to infer D and trimming. The sample profile shows about 160,000 clones; 85% to 90% of them were found once. In total, the top ten clones hold approximately 6.9% of the sample.

CDR1 MNHNS and CDR2 SASEGT were looked up in the germline V gene. At the junction V is shortened by 3 bases and J by 0 bases; bases outside the gene matches: 9. The cysteine opens and the phenylalanine closes a CDR3 of 17 amino acids. The CDR3 DNA has 51 bases and is translated from base 1. The time point label, read with the paper, signifies: baseline before first vaccination. Vaccinee samples came from UK trials COV001 and COV002, including a single-blind randomized controlled phase 2/3 trial of AZD1222 (ChAdOx1 nCoV-19) in healthy adults. Trial participant PBMC samples were collected at day 0 and day 28 after the second dose for TCRbeta chain sequencing.

The clonotype comes from an adult in good health. The sequencing used peripheral blood, collected on day 0 of AZD1222 vaccination. In this chain, TRBV6-1 is recombined with TRBJ2-3, with TRBD1 matching 7 junction bases. The CDR3 amino acid sequence is: CASSDPWTGLSTDTQYF. The DNA reads TGTGCCAGCAGTGACCCCTGGACAGGTTTAAGCACAGATACGCAGTATTTT.